Included here is one T cell receptor (beta chain) sequence, with context. As yet, its antigen is unknown. The sample comes from a study of radiotherapy plus CTLA-4 blockade in lung cancer. Data came from immunoSEQ multiplex PCR; TCRdb stores just in-frame clones and leaves some out. The sample yields about 64,000 clones, 70% to 80% seen once. Focal radiation and CTLA-4 blockade (ipilimumab) were tested in chemo-refractory metastatic non-small-cell lung cancer patients. Study results and caveats: The study found tumor-derived TCR clones expanded in blood after radiotherapy plus ipilimumab.

This CDR3 has 14 residues. CDR1 and CDR2 from the germline V gene are SGHRS and YFSETQ. V shed 4 bases, J shed 9 bases, and the junction held 10 bases outside the gene matches. The chain combines TRBV5-1 with TRBJ1-1, with 9 positions matching TRBD1. The receptor was isolated from a human donor with non-small cell lung cancer whose response to radiotherapy plus ipilimumab could not be evaluated. Source: peripheral blood, taken from a patient treated with radiotherapy plus ipilimumab. This CDR3 reads CASSLQGAQAQAFF. The CDR3, as DNA: TGCGCCAGCAGCCTACAGGGGGCGCAAGCTCAAGCTTTCTTT.